These T cell receptor beta chains were read from a single sample in a study of blood T cell repertoires in COVID-19. Repertoires were generated with immunoSEQ multiplex PCR, while TCRdb's copy carries only in-frame clones and drops some. The sample shows some 140,000 clones, under 90% of them seen only once. The source material was peripheral blood. These receptors were taken from a woman aged 55-70 years with active or convalescent COVID-19. Each CDR3 is given with its conserved first and last residue. D genes are given only for firm matches. Clone size, where shown, is once, few, many, or a class for clones that have expanded.

d_gene	abundance	v_gene	j_gene	CDR3nt	CDR3aa
NA	NA	TRBV29-1	TRBJ2-3	TGCAGCGTTGAGACACCCACAGATACGCAGTATTTT	CSVETPTDTQYF
TRBD2	NA	TRBV5-1	TRBJ2-3	TGCGCCAGCAGCCCCCGTCCCGGACTAGCGGGAGGGGGCACAGATACGCAGTATTTT	CASSPRPGLAGGGTDTQYF
NA	NA	TRBV29-1	TRBJ1-1	TGCAGCGTCGCCGCGGGGGGGAACACTGAAGCTTTCTTT	CSVAAGGNTEAFF
NA	NA	TRBV6-5	TRBJ1-1	TGTGCCAGCAGTTACAGTTATGCGGGATCTGAAGCTTTCTTT	CASSYSYAGSEAFF
TRBD2	NA	TRBV9	TRBJ2-3	TGTGCCAGCAGCGTAGGCAGTAGCGGGAGCGATACGCAGTATTTT	CASSVGSSGSDTQYF
TRBD1	NA	TRBV18	TRBJ1-6	TGTGCCAGCTCACCGGCGCAGGGGGCGACGGGTTCACCCCTCCACTTT	CASSPAQGATGSPLHF
TRBD2	NA	TRBV5-1	TRBJ2-2	TGCGCCAGCAGCTTGGAGTTAGCGGGAGGGACCGGGGAGCTGTTTTTT	CASSLELAGGTGELFF
NA	NA	TRBV27	TRBJ2-7	TGTGCCAGCAGTCCCACGAGGGAGGCCCCCTACGAGCAGTACTTC	CASSPTREAPYEQYF
NA	NA	TRBV19	TRBJ1-2	TGTGCCAGTATTGGGCCTGCGGGCGGCTACACCTTC	CASIGPAGGYTF
NA	few	TRBV4-2	TRBJ2-1	TGTGCCAGCAGCCAAGATCCGAGTTTTAGCTCCTACAATGAGCAGTTCTTC	CASSQDPSFSSYNEQFF
TRBD1	NA	TRBV5-4	TRBJ1-2	TGTGCCAGCATGGAGGGACAGGGGGTGTATGGCTACACCTTC	CASMEGQGVYGYTF
TRBD1	NA	TRBV24-1	TRBJ2-1	TGTGCCACCAGTACGGACAGGGATTACAATGAGCAGTTCTTC	CATSTDRDYNEQFF
TRBD2	NA	TRBV4-2	TRBJ2-3	TGTGCCAGCAGCCAAAGACTAGCGGGGGGCGGGGATACGCAGTATTTT	CASSQRLAGGGDTQYF
NA	NA	TRBV5-5	TRBJ1-1	TGTGCCAGCAGCTCCCAAAATAGATGGATGGGCGCTGAAGCTTTCTTT	CASSSQNRWMGAEAFF
TRBD2	NA	TRBV7-8	TRBJ2-1	TGTGCCAGCAGCTTAGGGCGGGAGCGCGCTGAGCAGTTCTTC	CASSLGRERAEQFF
NA	NA	TRBV5-1	TRBJ2-7	TGCGCCAGCAGCTTGCAGGGAAGCCTCTCCTACGAGCAGTACTTC	CASSLQGSLSYEQYF
TRBD2	NA	TRBV24-1	TRBJ2-2	TGTGCCACCAGTGATTTTACTAGCGGGAGGGACACCGGGGAGCTGTTTTTT	CATSDFTSGRDTGELFF
TRBD2	NA	TRBV11-2	TRBJ2-7	TGTGCCAGCAGCTTCCCGGGAGGATACGAGCAGTACTTC	CASSFPGGYEQYF
TRBD1	NA	TRBV6-5	TRBJ2-1	TGTGCCAGCAGATGGACAGGGGGCTTCTACAATGAGCAGTTCTTC	CASRWTGGFYNEQFF
NA	NA	TRBV2	TRBJ1-4	TGTGCCAGCAGTGAAAATGCAGGACACAATTATGAAAAACTGTTTTTT	CASSENAGHNYEKLFF
TRBD2	NA	TRBV6-5	TRBJ2-1	TGTGCCAGCAAGGGGAGGGCCAGGGATGAGCAGTTCTTC	CASKGRARDEQFF
NA	NA	TRBV5-1	TRBJ1-2	TGCGCCAGCAGCTACGACAGGAACTATGGCTACACCTTC	CASSYDRNYGYTF
TRBD2	NA	TRBV18	TRBJ2-1	TGTGCCAGCTCACCACGGACTAGCGGGAGCTCCTACAATGAGCAGTTCTTC	CASSPRTSGSSYNEQFF
NA	NA	TRBV28	TRBJ1-1	TGTGCCAGCAGTTTATGGGCCAACATTGAAGCTTTCTTT	CASSLWANIEAFF
TRBD1	once	TRBV29-1	TRBJ2-1	TGCAGCGTGGAAAAGGACAGGGGAAATGAGCAGTTCTTC	CSVEKDRGNEQFF
NA	once	TRBV11-1	TRBJ1-6	TGTGCCAGCAGCTTAGGGAGCGGAAATTCACCCCTCCACTTT	CASSLGSGNSPLHF
TRBD2	NA	TRBV28	TRBJ2-2	TGTGCCAGCCGTGGGACTAGCGGGAGCACCGGGGAGCTGTTTTTT	CASRGTSGSTGELFF
TRBD1	NA	TRBV30	TRBJ1-2	TGTGCCTGGACTGGGACAGGGTTTAATGGCTACACCTTC	CAWTGTGFNGYTF
NA	NA	TRBV12-3/TRBV12-4	TRBJ1-1	TGTGCCAGCAGTTTTCGAGGTGAAGCTTTCTTT	CASSFRGEAFF
NA	NA	TRBV5-1	TRBJ2-5	TGCGCCAGCAGCTTGGACAGGGTGGCAGAGACCCAGTACTTC	CASSLDRVAETQYF
NA	NA	TRBV5-1	TRBJ1-3	TGCGCCAGCAGCTCGGGCGGAGGTGGAAACACCATATATTTT	CASSSGGGGNTIYF
NA	few	TRBV3-1/TRBV3-2	TRBJ1-6	TGTGCCAGCAGCCAAGAAGGGGCTTCCGATTCACCCCTCCACTTT	CASSQEGASDSPLHF
NA	NA	TRBV3-1/TRBV3-2	TRBJ1-1	TGTGCCAGCAGCGACAGGAACACTGAAGCTTTCTTT	CASSDRNTEAFF
NA	NA	TRBV7-9	TRBJ1-1	TGTGCCAGCAGCTTTTCTCTGACAGTGAACACTGAAGCTTTCTTT	CASSFSLTVNTEAFF
TRBD1	NA	TRBV28	TRBJ2-1	TGTGCCAGCAGTTTGGGGACAGGGCGCTACCCGACCCTAAAATACAATGAGCAGTTCTTC	CASSLGTGRYPTLKYNEQFF
NA	NA	TRBV5-1	TRBJ1-1	TGCGCCAGCAGCTTGGCCCCGACACAAAACACTGAAGCTTTCTTT	CASSLAPTQNTEAFF
TRBD2	NA	TRBV19	TRBJ2-3	TGTGCCAGTAGCGGGGGGGCCGAAGATACGCAGTATTTT	CASSGGAEDTQYF
TRBD1	NA	TRBV9	TRBJ2-1	TGTGCCAGCAGCTCCACAGGGGGCGGAAGCTCCTACAATGAGCAGTTCTTC	CASSSTGGGSSYNEQFF
TRBD2	NA	TRBV9	TRBJ2-3	TGTGCCAGCAGCGTAGGGGCTAGCGGGAGGGGGAGCACAGATACGCAGTATTTT	CASSVGASGRGSTDTQYF
TRBD1	NA	TRBV14	TRBJ2-1	TGTGCCAGCAGCCAAGTGAAACAGGGGGCGAATGAGCAGTTCTTC	CASSQVKQGANEQFF
NA	NA	TRBV28	TRBJ1-2	TGTGCCAGCAGTCCCTCTAACTATGGCTACACCTTC	CASSPSNYGYTF
NA	NA	TRBV7-8	TRBJ1-1	TGTGCCAGCAGCGAATTTTCCGGGACACGCACTGAAGCTTTCTTT	CASSEFSGTRTEAFF
NA	once	TRBV27	TRBJ1-6	TGTGCCAGCAGTCCGTCGAATTCACCCCTCCACTTT	CASSPSNSPLHF
NA	NA	TRBV5-1	TRBJ1-1	TGCGCCAGCAGCTTGCAGACAGCGAACACTGAAGCTTTCTTT	CASSLQTANTEAFF
NA	NA	TRBV7-2	TRBJ2-4	TGTGCCAGCAGCTTACGGCCAGGGAAAAACATTCAGTACTTC	CASSLRPGKNIQYF
TRBD1	NA	TRBV6-5	TRBJ1-2	TGTGCCAGCAGTCCCGCAGGGGGTAACTATGGCTACACCTTC	CASSPAGGNYGYTF
NA	few	TRBV19	TRBJ1-2	TGTGCCAGTAGCGTGGTCGGGTCAGGGGCCACCAGTAGCGGCTACACCTTC	CASSVVGSGATSSGYTF
NA	NA	TRBV5-4	TRBJ1-2	TGTGCCAGCAGCCTCGCAGGGAGGGATGGCTACACCTTC	CASSLAGRDGYTF
NA	NA	TRBV9	TRBJ2-2	TGTGCCAGCAGCGTAGGCTGGCAAACCGGGGAGCTGTTTTTT	CASSVGWQTGELFF
NA	NA	TRBV19	TRBJ2-2	TGTGCCAGTAGTATAGGGCTCGGGGAGCTGTTTTTT	CASSIGLGELFF
TRBD1	NA	TRBV18	TRBJ1-1	TGTGCCAGCCCTTCACCAATGGGGACAGGGGAAGCTTTCTTT	CASPSPMGTGEAFF
NA	NA	TRBV19	TRBJ1-5	TGTGCCAGTAGTTACGGGAGCAATCAGCCCCAGCATTTT	CASSYGSNQPQHF
TRBD1	NA	TRBV6-2/TRBV6-3	TRBJ1-5	TGTGCCAGCAGTTCACGGACAGGATTTGGCAATCAGCCCCAGCATTTT	CASSSRTGFGNQPQHF
TRBD1	NA	TRBV28	TRBJ1-2	TGTGCCAGCAGCGAGACAGGGGATGACCCCTATGGCTACACCTTC	CASSETGDDPYGYTF
TRBD2	NA	TRBV3-1/TRBV3-2	TRBJ2-2	TGTGCCAGCAGCCAAGAGTCGCTAGCGGAAAACACCGGGGAGCTGTTTTTT	CASSQESLAENTGELFF
NA	NA	TRBV2	TRBJ1-6	TGTGCCAGCAGTGTTTATATAGATAATTCACCCCTCCACTTT	CASSVYIDNSPLHF
TRBD2	NA	TRBV28	TRBJ2-1	TGTGCCAGCTGGTTTCCATCCTGGGCGCGGCGGGGGGTGGGGCGGGAGAACAATGAGCAGTTCTTC	CASWFPSWARRGVGRENNEQFF